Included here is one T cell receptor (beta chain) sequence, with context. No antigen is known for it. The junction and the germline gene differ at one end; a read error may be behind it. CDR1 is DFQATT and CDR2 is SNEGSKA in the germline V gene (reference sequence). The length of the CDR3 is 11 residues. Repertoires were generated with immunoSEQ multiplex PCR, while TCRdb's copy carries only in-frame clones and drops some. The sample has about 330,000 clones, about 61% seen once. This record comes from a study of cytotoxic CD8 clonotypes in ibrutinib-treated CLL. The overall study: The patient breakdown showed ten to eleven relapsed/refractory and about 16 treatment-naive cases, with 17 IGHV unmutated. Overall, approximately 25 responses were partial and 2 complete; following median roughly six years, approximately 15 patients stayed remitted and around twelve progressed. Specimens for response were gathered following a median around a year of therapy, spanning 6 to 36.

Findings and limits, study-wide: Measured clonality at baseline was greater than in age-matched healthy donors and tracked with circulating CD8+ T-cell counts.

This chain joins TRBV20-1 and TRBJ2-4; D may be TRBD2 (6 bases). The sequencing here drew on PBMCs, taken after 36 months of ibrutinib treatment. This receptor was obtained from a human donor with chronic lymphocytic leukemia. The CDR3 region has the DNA TGCAGTGCTAGAGCACGGGACTCTGGGGACTTC. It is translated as CSARARDSGDF.